This entry lists 18 T cell receptor beta chains sequenced from one sample in a study of cytomegalovirus exposure and HLA in healthy donors. The table came from immunoSEQ multiplex PCR; TCRdb's copy has only in-frame clones and leaves some out. This sample has 250,000 to 300,000 clones, with around 86% found just once. The sample was PBMCs. These receptors were obtained from a woman aged 18-30 years in good health and CMV-seronegative.

J is TRBJ2-7 and V is TRBV14, with TRBD1 matching over 9 bases. Germline CDR1 is SGHDN and CDR2 is FVKESK. V lost 4 bases and J lost 5; bases outside the gene matches: 6. The CDR3 covers 14 residues. This chain's CDR3 is CASSLRGQGHEQYF. Written as DNA, the CDR3 is TGTGCCAGCAGCCTTCGGGGACAGGGCCACGAGCAGTACTTC.

This clone was observed once. This rearrangement joins TRBV30 to TRBJ1-2; maybe TRBD1 (6 bases). The V gene lost 8 bases and the J gene lost 3 bases, with 16 bases spanning the gap. Germline CDR1 GTSNPN, CDR2 SVGIG (reference sequence). The CDR3 length is 13 residues. The CDR3 here is CAGHTGRDYGYTF. CDR3 bases: TGTGCCGGACATACAGGGCGTGACTATGGCTACACCTTC.

The V call is TRBV7-2, the J call TRBJ1-4; 7 bases fit TRBD1. The germline CDR1 and CDR2 sequences are SGHTA and FQGNSA. The CDR3 consists of 13 residues. With V trimmed by 3 bases and J by 8 bases, 3 bases remained unmatched. The CDR3 loop reads CASSFFRGEKLFF. The CDR3 bases are TGTGCCAGCAGCTTTTTCAGGGGGGAAAAACTGTTTTTT. The full variable domain, its missing parts supplied by reference TRBV7-2 and TRBJ1-4, is GAGVSQSPSNKVTEKGKDVELRCDPISGHTALYWYRQSLGQGLEFLIYFQGNSAPDKSGLPSDRFSAERTGGSVSTLTIQRTQQEDSAVYLCASSFFRGEKLFFGSGTQLSVL.

CDR3 nucleotides: TGTGCCTCACCGGGAGAATCGATGGAAAAACTGTTTTTT. Its protein product is CASPGESMEKLFF. This chain joins TRBV30 and TRBJ1-4; no clear D gene. V lost 7 bases, J lost 8 bases, and 17 bases lay in between. The CDR3 has 13 residues. Germline CDR1 and CDR2: GTSNPN and SVGIG (reference sequence). The whole variable domain, remainder taken from reference TRBV30 and TRBJ1-4, is SQTIHQWPATLVQPVGSPLSLECTVEGTSNPNLYWYRQAAGRGLQLLFYSVGIGQISSEVPQNLSASRPQDRQFILSSKKLLLSDSGFYLCASPGESMEKLFFGSGTQLSVL.

The V call is TRBV2, the J call TRBJ2-5; D remains unclear. The CDR3 covers 14 residues. Germline assignment: CDR1 SNHLY and CDR2 FYNNEI. Deletions cut 3 bases from V and 1 base from J, with 9 bases between. Here the CDR3 reads CASSDVTTQETQYF. The CDR3 DNA follows: TGTGCCAGCAGTGACGTCACAACCCAAGAGACCCAGTACTTC.

The chain combines TRBV9 with TRBJ2-7, with 10 bases identical to TRBD2. CDR1 SGDLS and CDR2 YYNGEE come from the germline V gene. The V and J ends lost 0 bases and 4 bases, in that order; junction bases with no gene match: 1. The length of the CDR3 is 14 residues. The chain's CDR3 is CASSVGSGGYEQYF. Here the CDR3 DNA reads TGTGCCAGCAGCGTAGGTAGCGGGGGGTACGAGCAGTACTTC.

The chain recombines TRBV27 with TRBJ2-1; D is possibly TRBD2 (12 bases). Per germline, CDR1 MNHEY and CDR2 SMNVEV (reference sequence). Trimming shortened V by 10 bases and J by 10 bases, and 32 bases separated the two germline ends. This CDR3 region has 17 residues. CDR3 residues: CATLDRGLRLAGGEQFF. The CDR3 coding sequence is TGTGCCACCCTGGACAGGGGGCTTCGCCTAGCGGGAGGGGAGCAGTTCTTC.

The chain recombines TRBV5-1 with TRBJ1-2; 7 bases align to TRBD1. J was trimmed by 6 bases and V by 3 bases; bases with no gene match: 8. Germline V gene lookup returns CDR1 SGHRS and CDR2 YFSETQ. The CDR3 extends over 14 amino acids. CDR3 DNA: TGCGCCAGCAGCTCGGGGGTCCAGGGGGATGGCTACACCTTC. It codes for CASSSGVQGDGYTF. The entire variable domain, with the rest obtained from reference TRBV5-1 and TRBJ1-2, is as follows: KAGVTQTPRYLIKTRGQQVTLSCSPISGHRSVSWYQQTPGQGLQFLFEYFSETQRNKGNFPGRFSGRQFSNSRSEMNVSTLELGDSALYLCASSSGVQGDGYTFGSGTRLTVV.

The rearrangement joins TRBV2 to TRBJ2-1; D possibly corresponds to TRBD2 (5 bases). CDR3 length: 14 amino acids. Germline-derived CDR1 and CDR2 are SNHLY and FYNNEI. V was shortened by 7 bases and J by 13 bases, with 23 bases between the two germline ends. The CDR3 loop reads CASKIASPLGGQFF. In nucleotides, the CDR3 is TGTGCCAGCAAAATCGCTAGCCCCTTGGGTGGACAGTTCTTC.

DNA of the CDR3: TGTGCCAGCAGTACCGGGACTAGCGGGGGCACCGGGGAGCTGTTTTTT. Protein product: CASSTGTSGGTGELFF. V is TRBV25-1 and J is TRBJ2-2; 14 bases are a match to TRBD2. Looked up from germline, CDR1 is MGHDK and CDR2 is SYGVNS. V was clipped by 5 bases and J by 4 bases; unmatched bases: 3. The CDR3 is made up of 16 amino acids.

The chain employs TRBV5-6 and TRBJ2-7, with 12 bases fitting TRBD1. Trimming at V came to 3 bases and at J to 1 base, leaving 5 bases not matched to a gene. CDR1 SGHDT and CDR2 YYEEEE come from the germline V gene. The CDR3 contains 16 residues. CDR3 amino acids: CASSWPGQGASYEQYF. The CDR3 nucleotides read TGTGCCAGCAGCTGGCCGGGACAGGGGGCGTCCTACGAGCAGTACTTC.

V and J are TRBV30 and TRBJ2-5; D might be TRBD2 (5 bases). CDR3 length: 16 residues. V shed 0 bases and J shed 6 bases, with 20 bases lying between them. Germline assignment: CDR1 GTSNPN and CDR2 SVGIG (reference sequence). This CDR3 reads CAWSVRGMVMVQTQYF. CDR3 DNA sequence: TGTGCCTGGAGTGTACGAGGGATGGTCATGGTCCAGACCCAGTACTTC.

This clone was picked up a small number of times. J is TRBJ2-6 and V is TRBV30, with D maybe TRBD2 (6 bases). The CDR3 length is 15 residues. Germline V lookup: CDR1 GTSNPN, CDR2 SVGIG (reference sequence). V was clipped by 5 bases and J by 1 base, with 12 bases between them. DNA for the CDR3: TGTGCCTGGGGGCAGGGAGGTTCTGGGGCCAACGTCCTGACTTTC. Translation gives CAWGQGGSGANVLTF.

The chain joins TRBV4-1 to TRBJ1-1, with D maybe TRBD1 (6 bases). Germline CDR1 is MGHRA and CDR2 is YSYEKL. Trimming stripped 4 bases from V and 0 bases from J, with 9 bases between. The CDR3 runs to 14 residues. The CDR3 bases are TGCGCCAGCAGCCTACAGGGCGTGAACACTGAAGCTTTCTTT. Its protein is CASSLQGVNTEAFF.

The V call is TRBV5-1, the J call TRBJ1-2; D is uncertain. Germline lookup yields CDR1 SGHRS and CDR2 YFSETQ. Trimming took off 5 bases at V and 5 bases at J, with 13 bases between the two ends. This CDR3 contains 13 residues. The CDR3 sequence: CASRWTGGYGYTF. CDR3 nucleotides: TGCGCCAGCAGATGGACGGGAGGATATGGCTACACCTTC.

The chain uses TRBV19 and TRBJ1-6; the D gene is possibly TRBD1 (6 bases). Germline CDR1 LNHDA, CDR2 SQIVND (reference sequence). Trimming stripped 7 bases from V and 7 bases from J, with 17 bases between. The CDR3 runs to 15 residues. This chain's CDR3 is CASNWDITPNSPLHF. The CDR3 region has the DNA TGTGCCAGTAATTGGGACATTACTCCGAATTCACCCCTCCACTTT.

This clone was detected only once. The rearrangement links TRBV5-1 to TRBJ2-7; D is unclear. Deletions cut 0 bases from V and 2 bases from J, with 6 bases between. This CDR3 spans 13 amino acids. The V gene's germline CDR1 is SGHRS and CDR2 YFSETQ. The CDR3 here is CASSLGAAYEQYF. CDR3 nucleotide sequence: TGCGCCAGCAGCTTGGGGGCAGCCTACGAGCAGTACTTC.

V and J are TRBV27 and TRBJ2-3; TRBD1 is a possible D gene (7 bases). With 6 bases removed from V and 4 bases from J, the gap between germline ends came to 17 bases. CDR3 length: 15 amino acids. CDR1 is MNHEY, CDR2 SMNVEV, per germline (reference sequence). Written as DNA, the CDR3 is TGTGCCAGCAGCCCAGGGGGGTTGGGGGCAGATACGCAGTATTTT. It translates to CASSPGGLGADTQYF.